Listed below are T cell receptor beta chains from one sample, sequenced in a study of HIV-infected patients and healthy controls. TCRdb processed the 5' RACE reads anew with MiXCR; each CDR3 protein has one entry. The sample has several thousand distinct CDR3 sequences, 9.3% seen once; the top ten hold 17%. This specimen consisted of blood, obtained before antiretroviral therapy. The receptors originated from an adult with HIV infection. Both conserved end residues are part of each CDR3. The D gene is left open where the match is weak. Clone size is not always given. Where it is, it says once, few, many or a class for expanded clones.

>-|TRBV19|TRBJ2-1|many
TGTGCCAGTGTACCGGGACCGAGCTCCTACAATGAGCAGTTCTTC
CASVPGPSSYNEQFF
>-|TRBV12-3/TRBV12-4|TRBJ2-3|-
TGTGCCAGCAGCGACCCCCGGGGGATGGACCCATACACAGATACGCAGTATTTT
CASSDPRGMDPYTDTQYF
>TRBD2|TRBV24-1|TRBJ2-1|medium-sized
TGTGCCACCAGTGATTTGGCCCCTCTAGCGGGAGGGGTTTATGAGCAGTTCTTC
CATSDLAPLAGGVYEQFF
>TRBD2|TRBV28|TRBJ2-1|-
TGTGCCAGCAGTTCCGAGAATGGCGGGAGTTACTTTGAGCAGTTCTTC
CASSSENGGSYFEQFF
>-|TRBV28|TRBJ1-1|-
TGTGCCAGCAGAAACAGGGAGAACACTGAAGCTTTCTTT
CASRNRENTEAFF
>TRBD2|TRBV29-1|TRBJ2-3|-
TGCAGCAGTAGTGGGACTAGCGGCACAGATACGCAGTATTTT
CSSSGTSGTDTQYF
>-|TRBV21-1|TRBJ2-2|many
TGTGCCAGCAGCGCGGGACTAGCGGAGGACACCGGGGAGCTGTTTTTT
CASSAGLAEDTGELFF
>TRBD2|TRBV18|TRBJ2-1|many
TGTGCCAGCTCACCATCCCTGGGAGGGTACAATGAGCAGTTCTTC
CASSPSLGGYNEQFF
>TRBD1|TRBV4-1|TRBJ2-7|many
TGCGCCAGCAGCCTTCAGGGGGCCGACGAGCAGTACTTC
CASSLQGADEQYF
>-|TRBV7-2|TRBJ2-2|medium-sized
TGTGCCAGCAGCTTAAGGGTATCGGGGGAGCTGTTTTTT
CASSLRVSGELFF
>TRBD1|TRBV4-2|TRBJ1-2|many
TGTGCCAGCAGCCAAGAGAGGGGACAGGGGAATGGCTACACCTTC
CASSQERGQGNGYTF
>TRBD1|TRBV29-1|TRBJ2-5|many
TGCAGCGTTGAAGACCCTTTGGGACAGGGAATAGGAGAGACCCAGTACTTC
CSVEDPLGQGIGETQYF
>-|TRBV12-3/TRBV12-4|TRBJ1-6|once
TGTGCCAGCAGTTTACAATCACCCCTCCACTTT
CASSLQSPLHF
>TRBD2|TRBV10-3|TRBJ2-7|medium-sized
TGTGCCATCAGTAGACTAGCGGGAGCCTCCTACGAGCAGTACTTC
CAISRLAGASYEQYF
>TRBD2|TRBV9|TRBJ2-1|medium-sized
TGTGCCAGCAGCGCTGGACTAGCGGGAGTCAATGAGCAGTTCTTC
CASSAGLAGVNEQFF
>-|TRBV6-1|TRBJ2-1|medium-sized
TGTGCCAGCAGTGAAAGAGGAGAGGCTAGGACGGATGAGCAGTTCTTC
CASSERGEARTDEQFF
>-|TRBV4-1|TRBJ2-7|medium-sized
TGCGCCAGCAGCCAAGATCTAGGAAGGACGGAGCAGTACTTC
CASSQDLGRTEQYF
>TRBD1|TRBV5-5|TRBJ2-3|medium-sized
TGTGCCAGCAGGCGGGGACAGGGAGGAACAGATACGCAGTATTTT
CASRRGQGGTDTQYF
>TRBD1|TRBV7-3|TRBJ1-4|medium-sized
TGTGCCAGCAGCCCCGACAGGGATAATGAAAAACTGTTTTTT
CASSPDRDNEKLFF
>-|TRBV6-5|TRBJ1-1|medium-sized
TGTGCCAGCAGTTACGGCGGGACCCACACTGAAGCTTTCTTT
CASSYGGTHTEAFF
>TRBD1|TRBV4-1|TRBJ2-2|many
TGCGCCAGCAGCCAGGCCTTAAAGACAGGGGCCGGGGAGCTGTTTTTT
CASSQALKTGAGELFF
>-|TRBV19|TRBJ2-3|many
TGTGCCAGTAGTGAGACAGTCGGTACAGATACGCAGTATTTT
CASSETVGTDTQYF
>-|TRBV18|TRBJ1-1|-
TGTGCCAGCGCCGGACAGTCCACTGAAGCTTTCTTT
CASAGQSTEAFF
>TRBD2|TRBV27|TRBJ2-2|medium-sized
TGTGCCAGCAGTTTTTCGCTAGCGGGATACACCGGGGAGCTGTTTTTT
CASSFSLAGYTGELFF
>-|TRBV11-2|TRBJ2-3|medium-sized
TGTGCCAGCAGCTTAGATGAGACTAGCACAGATACGCAGTATTTT
CASSLDETSTDTQYF
>-|TRBV24-1|TRBJ2-2|many
TGTGCCACCAGTGATCCGGACGGATACACCGGGGAGCTGTTTTTT
CATSDPDGYTGELFF